This T cell receptor (beta chain) derives from a study of shared clonotypes between healthy human individuals. Overall study context: Three plates each covered CD4 naive and memory; CD8 naive two, CD8 memory one. Study-wide results and limits: Among donors, the sharing of clonotypes was expected to be influenced by sequencing depth. The donor pool, a small one, limited the genetic and exposure-history diversity represented. Generation probabilities were higher for clonotypes shared across all four sorted-subset donors than for unshared ones.

TCRdb keeps only in-frame clones here, not all; method: immunoSEQ multiplex PCR. Here the sample spans roughly 2 million clones, 90% to 95% being singletons. Worth noting for this clone: Its antigen is undetermined.

CDR1 and CDR2 from the germline V gene are MNHEY and SVGAGI. This CDR3 has 14 residues. The V segment lost 8 bases and the J segment 3 bases; nucleotides outside the gene matches: 8. The chain recombines TRBV6-5 with TRBJ2-7, with 9 bases aligning to TRBD1. Sequenced material: naive CD4+ T cells sorted from blood. Subset specified: CD45RA+ positively selected. The origin of this receptor is a man younger than 35 in good health. CDR3 nucleotide sequence: TGTGCCAGCGCAACCGGGACAGGGAGCTACGAGCAGTACTTC. This gives the protein CASATGTGSYEQYF.